This entry lists 20 T cell receptor beta chains sequenced from one sample in a study of cytomegalovirus exposure and HLA in healthy donors. Both 60 Vbeta primers and 13 Jbeta primers went into the PCR. The protocol was immunoSEQ multiplex PCR, while the TCRdb copy is restricted to in-frame clones and leaves out a portion. This table holds some 65,000 clones, approximately 82% found once. The sequenced material came from PBMCs. These receptors were collected from a girl aged 5-17 years in good health and CMV-seropositive.

In this sample, this clone turned up once. The V and J genes are TRBV27 and TRBJ2-7; 9 bases align to TRBD2. J was trimmed by 4 bases and V by 6 bases; bases with no gene match: 1. In germline, CDR1 is MNHEY, CDR2 SMNVEV (reference sequence). The CDR3 loop spans 12 amino acids. The CDR3 sequence is CASSLAGYEQYF. CDR3 DNA: TGTGCCAGCAGCCTAGCGGGGTACGAGCAGTACTTC.

This rearrangement joins TRBV28 to TRBJ1-5; no clear D gene. V shed 4 bases and J shed 0 bases, with 4 bases lying between them. This CDR3 contains 13 residues. Germline CDR1 reads MDHEN; CDR2 reads SYDVKM. The CDR3 protein is CASSSYSNQPQHF. The CDR3 nucleotides read TGTGCCAGCAGTTCGTATAGCAATCAGCCCCAGCATTTT.

The rearrangement uses TRBV15 and TRBJ1-2; maybe TRBD1 (6 bases). Trimming pared 3 bases from V and 5 bases from J, leaving 10 bases between. The CDR3 spans 13 residues. In germline, CDR1 is LNHNV, CDR2 YYDKDF (reference sequence). Written as DNA, the CDR3 is TGTGCCACCAGCAGGGGGGACACATATGGCTACACCTTC. Amino acids: CATSRGDTYGYTF.

This clone was seen just once. The chain carries TRBV4-1 and TRBJ1-3, with D possibly TRBD1 on 6 matching bases. Germline CDR1 reads MGHRA; CDR2 reads YSYEKL. The length of the CDR3 is 16 residues. V was trimmed by 0 bases and J by 6 bases, leaving 15 bases between them. The CDR3 spells CASSQDETGLENTIYF. The CDR3 bases are TGCGCCAGCAGCCAAGATGAGACAGGTCTGGAAAACACCATATATTTT.

V is TRBV7-7 and J is TRBJ1-4, with a possible D match to TRBD1 (6 bases). In germline, CDR1 is SSHAT, CDR2 FNYEAQ (reference sequence). V lost 3 bases and J lost 6, with 8 bases in between. This CDR3 comprises 13 residues. CDR3 residues: CASSFRQDEKLFF. CDR3 bases: TGTGCCAGCAGCTTCAGACAGGATGAAAAACTGTTTTTT.

V gene TRBV2 combines with J gene TRBJ2-1; D perhaps matches TRBD2 (6 bases). The CDR3 is 11 amino acids. Trimming removed 4 bases from V and 12 bases from J, with 10 bases in between. Germline loops: CDR1 SNHLY, CDR2 FYNNEI. The CDR3, as DNA: TGTGCCAGCAGTGCTCAGCGGGTGCAGTTCTTC. Protein product: CASSAQRVQFF.

This clone has more than one count but fewer than ten. V usage is TRBV4-3 and J usage is TRBJ2-5; D is unclear. Germline-derived CDR1 and CDR2 are LGHNA and YSLEER. V was clipped by 1 base and J by 5 bases, with 8 bases between them. This CDR3 is 13 amino acids long. This chain's CDR3 is CASSQGLQETQYF. The CDR3 region has the DNA TGCGCCAGCAGCCAAGGCCTCCAGGAGACCCAGTACTTC.

The V call is TRBV11-2, the J call TRBJ2-5; TRBD2 agrees at 8 bases. CDR1 SGHAT and CDR2 FQNNGV come from the germline V gene. J lost 5 bases, V lost 2 bases, and 4 bases had no gene match. The CDR3 runs 14 residues. DNA of the CDR3: TGTGCCAGCAGCTTACTAGCGGGTATCGAGACCCAGTACTTC. It specifies CASSLLAGIETQYF.

The genes are TRBV6-1 and TRBJ2-3; 10 positions match TRBD1. Per the germline V gene, CDR1 is MNHNS and CDR2 is SASEGT. With 6 bases clipped from V and 0 bases from J, the junction kept 3 bases outside the gene matches. This CDR3 spans 15 amino acids. The CDR3 nucleotides read TGTGCCAGCAGGGGACAGGGGACTAGCACAGATACGCAGTATTTT. Translated: CASRGQGTSTDTQYF.

This sequence joins TRBV6-1 and TRBJ2-7; TRBD2 might be the D (5 bases). The CDR3 loop spans 14 amino acids. The V gene lost 2 bases and the J gene lost 2 bases, with 10 bases spanning the gap. Germline values: CDR1 MNHNS, CDR2 SASEGT. Here the CDR3 reads CASSERELTYEQYF. The CDR3 nucleotides read TGTGCCAGCAGTGAAAGGGAGCTAACCTACGAGCAGTACTTC.

The chain carries TRBV4-1 and TRBJ1-4; D uncertain. Trimming removed 0 bases from V and 3 bases from J, with 11 bases in between. The CDR3 is 16 residues long. Germline V gene lookup returns CDR1 MGHRA and CDR2 YSYEKL. The CDR3: CASSQDRRLANEKLFF. CDR3 sequence (DNA): TGCGCCAGCAGCCAAGATCGTCGGCTAGCTAATGAAAAACTGTTTTTT.

V usage is TRBV7-8 and J usage is TRBJ1-6; the D is unclear. Germline assignment: CDR1 SGHVS and CDR2 FQNEAQ. This CDR3 is 15 amino acids long. V lost 1 base to trimming and J lost 9 bases, with 13 bases between them. In nucleotides, the CDR3 is TGTGCCAGCAGCTTAGGAGTACAGTACCTTTCACCCCTCCACTTT. This codes for CASSLGVQYLSPLHF.

The chain employs TRBV6-1 and TRBJ1-3, with a weak D call TRBD1 (5 bases). Trimming took 1 base from V and 6 from J, leaving 13 bases between them. Germline loops: CDR1 MNHNS, CDR2 SASEGT. There are 15 residues in the CDR3. Here the CDR3 DNA reads TGTGCCAGCAGTGAAGGCTCGTACAGGTTAAACACCATATATTTT. Amino acid sequence: CASSEGSYRLNTIYF.

The J gene is TRBJ2-5, the V gene TRBV6-7, with D perhaps matching TRBD1 (6 bases). TRBV6-7 belongs to the ORF category, with a function that is uncertain. This CDR3 contains 16 residues. V was clipped by 4 bases and J by 4 bases, with 19 bases between them. CDR3 nucleotides: TGTGCCAGCAGTTCCCCGGCCAAACAGGGTGGAGAGACCCAGTACTTC. Its translation: CASSSPAKQGGETQYF.

The rearrangement links TRBV6-4 to TRBJ1-5, with D possibly TRBD1 on 5 matching bases. Trimming pared 5 bases from V and 3 bases from J, leaving 11 bases between. The length of the CDR3 is 14 residues. In germline, CDR1 is MRHNA, CDR2 SNTAGT. The CDR3 loop is CASSPQGSNQPQHF. The DNA of the CDR3 is TGTGCCAGCAGTCCTCAGGGATCCAATCAGCCCCAGCATTTT.

V is TRBV29-1 and J is TRBJ2-3; perhaps TRBD1 as D (7 bases). CDR3 size: 15 residues. Trimming cost V 0 bases and J 6 bases, with 16 bases left between them. In germline, CDR1 is SQVTM, CDR2 ANQGSEA. The CDR3 reads CSVEERTGEVDTQYF. DNA for the CDR3: TGCAGCGTTGAAGAAAGAACAGGGGAGGTGGATACGCAGTATTTT.

CDR3 nucleotides: TGCGCCAGCAGCTTCGCACGTGGACAGGGTGGAGAGACCCAGTACTTC. It is translated as CASSFARGQGGETQYF. V and J are TRBV5-1 and TRBJ2-5, with TRBD1 identical over 8 bases. CDR1 is SGHRS and CDR2 is YFSETQ in the germline V gene. The length of the CDR3 is 16 residues. V was pared by 2 bases and J by 4 bases, with 10 bases of the junction left unmatched.

The rearrangement uses TRBV6-4 and TRBJ2-3; 9 bases are a match to TRBD2. With V trimmed by 0 bases and J by 2 bases, 6 bases remained unmatched. The CDR3 extends over 17 amino acids. Germline values: CDR1 MRHNA, CDR2 SNTAGT. The CDR3 DNA sequence: TGTGCCAGCAGTGACTCGGGTAGCGGGGGACACACAGATACGCAGTATTTT. Translating gives CASSDSGSGGHTDTQYF.

This chain joins TRBV30 and TRBJ1-5; D unclear. CDR3 length: 13 amino acids. Per germline, CDR1 GTSNPN and CDR2 SVGIG (reference sequence). Trimming took 2 bases from V and 5 from J, leaving 10 bases between them. The CDR3 loop is CAWSPNYDQPQHF. CDR3 DNA sequence: TGTGCCTGGAGTCCCAACTACGATCAGCCCCAGCATTTT.

The chain has TRBV14 and TRBJ1-4; D remains unclear. The CDR3 length is 15 residues. The germline V gene has CDR1 SGHDN and CDR2 FVKESK. Trimming shortened V by 2 bases and J by 4 bases, and 11 bases separated the two germline ends. The CDR3 is CASSQFMGVNEKLFF. The CDR3 DNA sequence: TGTGCCAGCAGCCAATTTATGGGCGTTAATGAAAAACTGTTTTTT.